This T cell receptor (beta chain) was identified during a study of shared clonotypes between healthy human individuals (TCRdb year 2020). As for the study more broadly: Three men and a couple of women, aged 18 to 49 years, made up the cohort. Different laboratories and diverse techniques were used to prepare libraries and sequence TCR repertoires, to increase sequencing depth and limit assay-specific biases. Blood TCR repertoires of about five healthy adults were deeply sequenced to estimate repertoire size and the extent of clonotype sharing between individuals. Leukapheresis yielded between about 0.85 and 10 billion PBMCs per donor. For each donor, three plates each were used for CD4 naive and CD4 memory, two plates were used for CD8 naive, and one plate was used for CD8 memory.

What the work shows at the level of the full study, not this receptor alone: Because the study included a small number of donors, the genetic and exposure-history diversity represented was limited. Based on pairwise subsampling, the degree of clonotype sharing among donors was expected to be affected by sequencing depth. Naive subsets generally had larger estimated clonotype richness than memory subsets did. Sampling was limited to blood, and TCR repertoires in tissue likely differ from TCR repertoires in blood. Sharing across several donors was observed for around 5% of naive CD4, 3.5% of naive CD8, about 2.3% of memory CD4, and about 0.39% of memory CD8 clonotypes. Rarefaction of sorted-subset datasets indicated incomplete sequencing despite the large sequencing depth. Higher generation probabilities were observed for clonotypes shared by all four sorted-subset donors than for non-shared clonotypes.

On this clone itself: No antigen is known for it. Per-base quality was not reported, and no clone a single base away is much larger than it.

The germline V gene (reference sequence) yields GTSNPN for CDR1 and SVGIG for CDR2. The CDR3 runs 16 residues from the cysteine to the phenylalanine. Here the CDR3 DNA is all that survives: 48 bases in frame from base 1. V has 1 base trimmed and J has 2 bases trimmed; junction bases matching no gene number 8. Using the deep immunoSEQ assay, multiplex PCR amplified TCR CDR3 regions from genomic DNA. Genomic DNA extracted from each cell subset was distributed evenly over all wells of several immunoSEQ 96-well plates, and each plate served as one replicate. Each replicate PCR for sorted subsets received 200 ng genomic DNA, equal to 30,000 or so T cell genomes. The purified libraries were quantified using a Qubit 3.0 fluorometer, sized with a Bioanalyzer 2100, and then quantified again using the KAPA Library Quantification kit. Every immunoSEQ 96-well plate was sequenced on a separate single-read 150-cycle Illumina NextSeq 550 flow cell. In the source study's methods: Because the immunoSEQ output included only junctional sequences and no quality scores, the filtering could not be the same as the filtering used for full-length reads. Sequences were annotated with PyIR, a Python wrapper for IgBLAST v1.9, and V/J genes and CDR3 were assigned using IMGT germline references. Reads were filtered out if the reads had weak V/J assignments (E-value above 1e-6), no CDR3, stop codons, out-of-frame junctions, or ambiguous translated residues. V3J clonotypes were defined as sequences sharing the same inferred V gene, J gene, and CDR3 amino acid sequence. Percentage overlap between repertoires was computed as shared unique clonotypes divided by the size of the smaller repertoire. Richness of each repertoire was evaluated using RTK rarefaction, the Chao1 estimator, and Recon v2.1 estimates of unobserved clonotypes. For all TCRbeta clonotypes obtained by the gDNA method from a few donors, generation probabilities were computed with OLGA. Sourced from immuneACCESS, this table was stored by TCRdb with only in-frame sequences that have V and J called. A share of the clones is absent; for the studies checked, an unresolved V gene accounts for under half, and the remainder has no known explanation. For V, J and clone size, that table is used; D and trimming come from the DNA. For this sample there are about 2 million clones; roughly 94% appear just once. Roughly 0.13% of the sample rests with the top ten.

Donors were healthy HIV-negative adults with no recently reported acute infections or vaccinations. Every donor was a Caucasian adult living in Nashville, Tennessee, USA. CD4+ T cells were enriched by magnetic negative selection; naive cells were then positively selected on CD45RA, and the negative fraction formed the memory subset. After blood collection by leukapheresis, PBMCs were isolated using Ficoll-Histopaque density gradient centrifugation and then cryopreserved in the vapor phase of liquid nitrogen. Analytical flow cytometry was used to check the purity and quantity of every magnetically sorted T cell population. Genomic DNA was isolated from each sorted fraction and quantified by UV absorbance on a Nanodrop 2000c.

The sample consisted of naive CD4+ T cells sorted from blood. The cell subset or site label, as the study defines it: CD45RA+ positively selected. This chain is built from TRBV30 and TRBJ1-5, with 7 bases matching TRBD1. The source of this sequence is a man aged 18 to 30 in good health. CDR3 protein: CAWSDRGGLGNQPQHF. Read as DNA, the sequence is TGTGCCTGGAGTGACAGGGGAGGTTTAGGCAATCAGCCCCAGCATTTT.